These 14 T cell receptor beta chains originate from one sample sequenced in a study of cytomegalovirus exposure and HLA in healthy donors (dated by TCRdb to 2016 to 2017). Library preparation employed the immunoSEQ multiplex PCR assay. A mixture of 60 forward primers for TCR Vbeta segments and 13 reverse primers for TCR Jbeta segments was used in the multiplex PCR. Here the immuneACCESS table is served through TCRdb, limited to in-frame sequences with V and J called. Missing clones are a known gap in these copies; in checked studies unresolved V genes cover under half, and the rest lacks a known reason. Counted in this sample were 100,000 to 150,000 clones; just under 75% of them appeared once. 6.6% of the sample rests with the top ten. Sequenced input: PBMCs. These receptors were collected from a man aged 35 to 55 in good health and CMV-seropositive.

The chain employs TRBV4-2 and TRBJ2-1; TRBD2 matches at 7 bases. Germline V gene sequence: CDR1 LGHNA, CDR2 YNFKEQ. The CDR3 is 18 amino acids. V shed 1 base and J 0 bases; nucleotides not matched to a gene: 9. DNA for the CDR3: TGTGCCAGCAGCCAAGGGGTCCTAGCGGCTAACTCCTACAATGAGCAGTTCTTC. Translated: CASSQGVLAANSYNEQFF.

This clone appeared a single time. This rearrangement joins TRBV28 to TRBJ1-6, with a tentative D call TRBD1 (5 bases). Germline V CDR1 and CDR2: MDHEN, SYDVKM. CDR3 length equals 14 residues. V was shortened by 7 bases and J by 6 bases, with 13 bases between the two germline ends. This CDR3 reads CASTSGGVNSPLHF. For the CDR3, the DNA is TGTGCCAGCACCTCCGGGGGGGTTAATTCACCCCTCCACTTT.

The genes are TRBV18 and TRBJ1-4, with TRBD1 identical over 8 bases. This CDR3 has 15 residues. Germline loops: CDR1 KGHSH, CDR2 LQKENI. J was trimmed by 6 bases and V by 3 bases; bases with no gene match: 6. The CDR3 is CASSPLDRADEKLFF. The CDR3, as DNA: TGTGCCAGCTCACCCCTGGACAGGGCGGATGAAAAACTGTTTTTT.

The CDR3 region is CASSRTSGSSDTQYF. Here the CDR3 DNA reads TGTGCCAGCAGCAGAACTAGCGGGTCTTCAGATACGCAGTATTTT. This chain joins TRBV6-4 and TRBJ2-3, with 9 bases fitting TRBD2. CDR1 is MRHNA, CDR2 SNTAGT, per germline. The CDR3 is 15 amino acids. After removal of 6 bases from V and 4 bases from J, the junction contained 8 bases not matched to a gene.

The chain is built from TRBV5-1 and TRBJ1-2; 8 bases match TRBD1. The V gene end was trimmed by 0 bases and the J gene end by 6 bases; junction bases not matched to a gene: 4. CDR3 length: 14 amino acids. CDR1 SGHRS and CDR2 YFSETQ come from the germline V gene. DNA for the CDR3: TGCGCCAGCAGCTTGGACAGGGGGACGGATGGCTACACCTTC. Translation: CASSLDRGTDGYTF.

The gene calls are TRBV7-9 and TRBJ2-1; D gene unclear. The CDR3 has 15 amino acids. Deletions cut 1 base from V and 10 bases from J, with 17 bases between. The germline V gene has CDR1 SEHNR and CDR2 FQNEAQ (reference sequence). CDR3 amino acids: CASSLGVVPRFEQFF. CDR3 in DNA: TGTGCCAGCAGCTTAGGTGTCGTGCCGCGCTTCGAGCAGTTCTTC.

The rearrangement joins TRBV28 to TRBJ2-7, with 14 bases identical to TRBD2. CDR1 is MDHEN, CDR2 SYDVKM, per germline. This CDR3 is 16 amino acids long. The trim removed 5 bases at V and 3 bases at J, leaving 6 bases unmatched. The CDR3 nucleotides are TGTGCCAGCAGTACGGGACTAGCGGGAGTCGGCTACGAGCAGTACTTC. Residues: CASSTGLAGVGYEQYF.

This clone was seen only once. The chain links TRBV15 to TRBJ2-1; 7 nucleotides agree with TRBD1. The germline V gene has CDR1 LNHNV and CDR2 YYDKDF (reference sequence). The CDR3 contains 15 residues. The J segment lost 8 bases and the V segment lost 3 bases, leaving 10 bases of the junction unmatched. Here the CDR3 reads CATSSGTGEHHEQFF. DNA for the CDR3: TGTGCCACCAGCAGCGGTACAGGGGAACATCATGAGCAGTTCTTC.

In nucleotides, the CDR3 is TGTGCCAGCAGAAGCCGGGGGGGGCCTGGAAACACCATATATTTT. Amino acids: CASRSRGGPGNTIYF. The chain links TRBV27 to TRBJ1-3; perhaps TRBD1 as D (6 bases). Germline assignment: CDR1 MNHEY and CDR2 SMNVEV (reference sequence). V lost 6 bases to trimming and J lost 2 bases, with 14 bases between them. CDR3 length: 15 residues.

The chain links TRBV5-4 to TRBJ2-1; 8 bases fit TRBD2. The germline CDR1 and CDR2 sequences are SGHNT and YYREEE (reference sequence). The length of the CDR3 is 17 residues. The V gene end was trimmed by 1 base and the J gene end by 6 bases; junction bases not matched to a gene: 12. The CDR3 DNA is TGTGCCAGCAGCTTGAGTGCAGCGGGAGATGGTTTCAATGAGCAGTTCTTC. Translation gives CASSLSAAGDGFNEQFF.

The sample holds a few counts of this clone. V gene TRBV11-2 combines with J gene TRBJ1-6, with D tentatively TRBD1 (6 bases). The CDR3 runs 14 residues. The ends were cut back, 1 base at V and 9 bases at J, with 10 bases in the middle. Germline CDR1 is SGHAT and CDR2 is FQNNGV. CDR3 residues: CASSLVGGSSPLHF. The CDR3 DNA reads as TGTGCCAGCAGCTTAGTAGGGGGAAGTTCACCCCTCCACTTT. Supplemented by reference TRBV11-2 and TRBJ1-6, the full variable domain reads EAGVAQSPRYKIIEKRQSVAFWCNPISGHATLYWYQQILGQGPKLLIQFQNNGVVDDSQLPKDRFSAERLKGVDSTLKIQPAKLEDSAVYLCASSLVGGSSPLHFGNGTRLTVT.

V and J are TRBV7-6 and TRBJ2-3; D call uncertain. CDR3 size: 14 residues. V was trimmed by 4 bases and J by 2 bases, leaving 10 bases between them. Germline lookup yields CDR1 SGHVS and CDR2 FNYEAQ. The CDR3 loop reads CASSSRSVTDTQYF. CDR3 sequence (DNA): TGTGCCAGCAGCTCGAGATCGGTCACAGATACGCAGTATTTT.

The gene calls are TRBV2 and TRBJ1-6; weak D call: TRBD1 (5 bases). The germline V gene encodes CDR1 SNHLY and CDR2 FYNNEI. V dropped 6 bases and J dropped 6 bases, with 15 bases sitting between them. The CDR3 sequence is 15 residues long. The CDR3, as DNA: TGTGCCAGCAGCGGACACCAACCTGGTAATTCACCCCTCCACTTT. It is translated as CASSGHQPGNSPLHF. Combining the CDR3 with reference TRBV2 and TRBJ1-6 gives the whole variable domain EPEVTQTPSHQVTQMGQEVILRCVPISNHLYFYWYRQILGQKVEFLVSFYNNEISEKSEIFDDQFSVERPDGSNFTLKIRSTKLEDSAMYFCASSGHQPGNSPLHFGNGTRLTVT.

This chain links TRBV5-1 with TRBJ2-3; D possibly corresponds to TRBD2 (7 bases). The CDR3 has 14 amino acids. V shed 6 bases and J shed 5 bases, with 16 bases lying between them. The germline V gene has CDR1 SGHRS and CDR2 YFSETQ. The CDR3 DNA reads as TGCGCCAGCACCTCTGGGGGGGCGGTAGATACGCAGTATTTT. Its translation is CASTSGGAVDTQYF.